The rows below give T cell receptor beta chains drawn from one sample of a study of HIV-infected patients and healthy controls. TCRdb itself ran the 5' RACE reads through MiXCR, one entry per CDR3 protein. The sample has about 4,600 distinct CDR3 sequences, 5.5% seen once; the top ten hold 33%. The sample in question was blood, obtained during antiretroviral therapy. The receptor set was obtained from an adult with HIV infection. Both conserved end residues are part of each CDR3. A D gene is named only where the DNA matches it firmly. A row's size may be missing; if present it is once, few, many or a size class.

d_gene	v_gene	j_gene	abundance	CDR3nt	CDR3aa
.	TRBV10-3	TRBJ2-6	medium-sized	TGTGCCACCCCAGCTGACAGGAACTCTGGGGCCAACGTCCTGACTTTC	CATPADRNSGANVLTF
.	TRBV7-9	TRBJ1-5	many	TGTGCCAGCAGCTCTACCGAGGGCAATCAGCCCCAGCATTTT	CASSSTEGNQPQHF
.	TRBV19	TRBJ2-1	many	TGTGCCAGTAGTATAACGGGCGGGACGAGCTACAATGAGCAGTTCTTC	CASSITGGTSYNEQFF
TRBD1	TRBV25-1	TRBJ1-5	many	TGTGCCAGCAGTGACCCGCTGACAGGGAAGCATCAGCCCCAGCATTTT	CASSDPLTGKHQPQHF
TRBD2	TRBV7-3	TRBJ2-3	medium-sized	TGTGCCAGCAGCTTTGACAGCGGGGGGACAGATACGCAGTATTTT	CASSFDSGGTDTQYF
.	TRBV6-6	TRBJ1-1	medium-sized	TGTGCCAGCAGTTACTCGAATGTGGAGGAGACTGAAGCTTTCTTT	CASSYSNVEETEAFF
.	TRBV11-1	TRBJ2-7	.	TGTGCCAGCAGCGTCGGACAGTTCCCCTACGAGCAGTACTTC	CASSVGQFPYEQYF
.	TRBV6-5	TRBJ2-7	.	TGTGCCAGCAGTCCTTCGGTAACCTACGAGCAGTACTTC	CASSPSVTYEQYF
.	TRBV3-1	TRBJ2-2	many	TGTGCCAGCAGCTCCACCACCGGGGAGCTGTTTTTT	CASSSTTGELFF
.	TRBV20-1	TRBJ1-1	medium-sized	TGCAGTGCTAGGGGCAGCAACACTGAAGCTTTCTTT	CSARGSNTEAFF
TRBD2	TRBV3-1	TRBJ2-3	medium-sized	TGTGCCAGCAGCCCGACTAGCGCAACTACTAGCACAGATACGCAGTATTTT	CASSPTSATTSTDTQYF
TRBD1	TRBV6-6	TRBJ1-2	few	TGTGCCAGCAGCCGGGGACAGACTTATGGCTACACCTTC	CASSRGQTYGYTF
.	TRBV19	TRBJ1-5	many	TGTGCCAGTAGTACCCCAGGCAGAGGGGTATATCAGCCCCAGCATTTT	CASSTPGRGVYQPQHF
TRBD2	TRBV24-1	TRBJ2-1	.	TGTGCCACCAGTGATTTGCGGACTAGCGAAAGCTCCTACAATGAGCAGTTCTTC	CATSDLRTSESSYNEQFF
TRBD2	TRBV27	TRBJ2-7	few	TGTGCCAGCAGTTTTAGAACTAGCGGAACCTACGAGCAGTACTTC	CASSFRTSGTYEQYF
.	TRBV25-1	TRBJ1-2	.	TGTGCCAGCAGTGGCCCCTACGAGGGGACGGATGGCTACACCTTC	CASSGPYEGTDGYTF
.	TRBV6-2/TRBV6-3	TRBJ2-2	many	TGTGCCAGCAGTTACTCAAGTGACCCGGGGGAACCGAACACCGGGGAGCTGTTTTTT	CASSYSSDPGEPNTGELFF
TRBD1	TRBV5-4	TRBJ2-1	medium-sized	TGTGCCAGCAGCGTTCGGGGACAGGGGGCCCATGAGCAGTTCTTC	CASSVRGQGAHEQFF
.	TRBV20-1	TRBJ1-1	medium-sized	TGCAGTGCTAGTACCCTCCCAGGCCCACGGGCTTTCTTT	CSASTLPGPRAFF
.	TRBV5-1	TRBJ1-4	medium-sized	TGCGCCAGCAGCCAGGAGCCGCAGCGCTGGTATGAAAAACTGTTTTTT	CASSQEPQRWYEKLFF
.	TRBV2	TRBJ1-1	medium-sized	TGTGCCACCGCACGGGACACTGAAGCTTTCTTT	CATARDTEAFF
.	TRBV28	TRBJ1-5	many	TGTGCCAGCATAGGTGGACATAGCAATCAGCCCCAGCATTTT	CASIGGHSNQPQHF
.	TRBV12-3/TRBV12-4	TRBJ1-5	many	TGTGCCAGCAGTTTGTTCCCGGGTGTAATCAGATCGGTCAATCAGCCCCAGCATTTT	CASSLFPGVIRSVNQPQHF
TRBD1	TRBV7-2	TRBJ1-1	many	TGTGCCAGCAGTGACCCGGGACAGGGGAGAACTGAAGCTTTCTTT	CASSDPGQGRTEAFF
TRBD1	TRBV25-1	TRBJ1-2	many	TGTGCCAGCAGTGCGGGACAGGGGGCGCTAGGATATGGCTACACCTTC	CASSAGQGALGYGYTF
.	TRBV2	TRBJ1-1	few	TGTGCCAGCGACGAGAGGGGCACTGAAGCTTTCTTT	CASDERGTEAFF
TRBD2	TRBV19	TRBJ2-1	many	TGTGCCAGTAGTATCCTAGCGGGGGCCCACAATGAGCAGTTCTTC	CASSILAGAHNEQFF
.	TRBV29-1	TRBJ2-5	medium-sized	TGCAGCGTTGAGGCGCCGGGGAGCCAAGAGACCCAGTACTTC	CSVEAPGSQETQYF
TRBD2	TRBV28	TRBJ2-5	once	TGTGCCAGCAGTTTAGCGGGAGAGGGTGAGACCCAGTACTTC	CASSLAGEGETQYF
.	TRBV6-5	TRBJ1-2	medium-sized	TGTGCCACCCACCGGGACACAAACTATGGCTACACCTTC	CATHRDTNYGYTF
.	TRBV5-1	TRBJ2-5	medium-sized	TGCGCCAGCAGCTTGACAGGGAATGACGAGACCCAGTACTTC	CASSLTGNDETQYF
TRBD1	TRBV7-6	TRBJ1-2	many	TGTGCCAGCAGCGGGACAGGGGGCGCGAGCGGCTACACCTTC	CASSGTGGASGYTF
.	TRBV7-9	TRBJ1-1	medium-sized	TGTGCCAGCAGCTTTACCACACGGAACACTGAAGCTTTCTTT	CASSFTTRNTEAFF
TRBD1	TRBV5-5	TRBJ1-5	medium-sized	TGTGCCAGCAGCTATAGGACAGGGGGAAGCAATCAGCCCCAGCATTTT	CASSYRTGGSNQPQHF
.	TRBV2	TRBJ1-5	many	TGTGCCAGCAGTCTGGACTATAGCAATCAGCCCCAGCATTTT	CASSLDYSNQPQHF
TRBD1	TRBV9	TRBJ1-5	medium-sized	TGTGCCAGCAGCCAGGGGGGGGGGCAGCCCCAGCATTTT	CASSQGGGQPQHF
TRBD2	TRBV6-5	TRBJ2-3	many	TGTGCCAGCAGTCGAGCGGGAGTTCCAGATACGCAGTATTTT	CASSRAGVPDTQYF
.	TRBV6-6	TRBJ2-2	medium-sized	TGTGCCAGCAGTTACTCGTGGCAGCCTGAGGCCGGGGAGCTGTTTTTT	CASSYSWQPEAGELFF
TRBD1	TRBV12-3/TRBV12-4	TRBJ2-1	.	TGTGCCAGCAGTCCCACGGGACAGAATTCTAATGAGCAGTTCTTC	CASSPTGQNSNEQFF
.	TRBV6-5	TRBJ2-3	many	TGTGCCAGCAGGGTACAGATTTCCACAGATACGCAGTATTTT	CASRVQISTDTQYF
.	TRBV10-2	TRBJ1-1	large	TGCGCCAGCAGTCTTGTGACACGGAACACTGAAGCTTTCTTT	CASSLVTRNTEAFF
.	TRBV13	TRBJ2-4	medium-sized	TGTGCCAGCAGACCGTCCCTAGCCAAAAACATTCAGTACTTC	CASRPSLAKNIQYF
.	TRBV7-3	TRBJ1-4	many	TGTGCCAGCAGCTTAAGCAGGGAGGACAAACTGTTTTTT	CASSLSREDKLFF
.	TRBV3-1	TRBJ1-1	medium-sized	TGTGCCAGCAGTTTAGGTGGCCAGAACACTGAAGCTTTCTTT	CASSLGGQNTEAFF
.	TRBV28	TRBJ2-3	many	TGTGCCAGCAGTTCGGACCATCCTACGCAGTATTTT	CASSSDHPTQYF
.	TRBV20-1	TRBJ2-7	.	TGCAGTGCAAGCAGGACCCCCGTCCTTTACGAGCAGTACTTC	CSASRTPVLYEQYF
.	TRBV7-3	TRBJ2-1	medium-sized	TGTGCCAGCAGCTTAGGAGGGGCCAATGAGCAGTTCTTC	CASSLGGANEQFF
TRBD2	TRBV20-1	TRBJ2-1	few	TGCAGTGCTAGACCCCGGAGGACTAGCGGGATATGGAATGAGCAGTTCTTC	CSARPRRTSGIWNEQFF
.	TRBV10-3	TRBJ2-3	few	TGTGCCATCAGTGTCGGGCATCCTAGCACAGATACGCAGTATTTT	CAISVGHPSTDTQYF
TRBD1	TRBV5-1	TRBJ2-7	.	TGCGCCAGCAGCTTGGCCCGCAAGACAGGGGGAGACGAGCAGTACTTC	CASSLARKTGGDEQYF
TRBD1	TRBV20-1	TRBJ2-7	medium-sized	TGCAGTGCTAGAGATCAGGGCAGGGACAGGAGCGAGCAGTACTTC	CSARDQGRDRSEQYF
.	TRBV5-4	TRBJ1-2	many	TGTGCCAGCAGCGGGGTTGGTGACTACACCTTC	CASSGVGDYTF
.	TRBV24-1	TRBJ2-2	medium-sized	TGTGCCACGTGGGAAGGAGTCACCGGGGAGCTGTTTTTT	CATWEGVTGELFF
.	TRBV3-1	TRBJ1-2	medium-sized	TGTGCCAGCAGCCCCCACACCGGGACAAGAGTCGGGGATGGCTACACCTTC	CASSPHTGTRVGDGYTF
.	TRBV5-1	TRBJ2-7	medium-sized	TGCGCCAGCAGCATAGGGACTGGCTCCTACGAGCAGTACTTC	CASSIGTGSYEQYF
.	TRBV2	TRBJ1-5	many	TGTGCCAGCAGTGAGCAGGGGTATAGCAATCAGCCCCAGCATTTT	CASSEQGYSNQPQHF
.	TRBV18	TRBJ2-6	.	TGTGCCAGCTCACCCCGGGACGATGGGGCCAACGTCCTGACTTTC	CASSPRDDGANVLTF
.	TRBV7-3	TRBJ1-1	.	TGTGCCAGCAGCTTGGACGTAAACACTGAAGCTTTCTTT	CASSLDVNTEAFF